The rows below give T cell receptor beta chains drawn from one sample of a study of beta chain features in type 1 diabetes. Some clones are missing from TCRdb's copy, which holds only in-frame ones; the method was immunoSEQ multiplex PCR. The sample has about 250,000 clones, less than 15% seen once. Input material: naive CD4+ T cells from blood. The origin of the receptors is a woman aged 40 to 50 in good health. CDR3s include the opening cysteine and the closing phenylalanine or tryptophan. A D gene is named only where the DNA matches it firmly. A row's size may be missing; if present it is once, few, many or a size class.

>-|TRBV4-1|-|TRBJ2-7
CASSQSPTESYEQYF
TGCGCCAGCAGCCAGAGTCCGACAGAATCCTACGAGCAGTACTTC
>-|TRBV6-5|TRBD1|TRBJ1-2
CASKRRQGYGYTF
TGTGCCAGCAAAAGGAGACAGGGCTATGGCTACACCTTC
>-|TRBV7-9|-|TRBJ1-6
CASSLIAGKNSPLHF
TGTGCCAGCAGCTTAATCGCAGGGAAAAATTCACCCCTCCACTTT
>-|TRBV2|-|TRBJ2-2
CASSEVVGREDGELFF
TGTGCCAGCAGTGAAGTGGTCGGCAGGGAGGACGGGGAGCTGTTTTTT
>-|TRBV4-3|TRBD1|TRBJ1-1
CASSQRTGMNTEAFF
TGCGCCAGCAGCCAACGGACAGGGATGAACACTGAAGCTTTCTTT
>-|TRBV7-9|-|TRBJ2-2
CASEHDSSLLPKADGELFF
TGTGCCAGCGAGCACGACTCATCACTACTACCCAAAGCGGACGGGGAGCTGTTTTTT
>-|TRBV18|TRBD1|TRBJ1-2
CASSLTGNYGYTF
TGTGCCAGCTCCCTGACAGGGAACTATGGCTACACCTTC
>few|TRBV5-1|TRBD1|TRBJ2-7
CASSLDPGGKYEQYF
TGCGCCAGCAGCTTGGACCCAGGGGGAAAGTACGAGCAGTACTTC
>few|TRBV18|TRBD1|TRBJ1-2
CASSPQGEGYGYTF
TGTGCCAGCTCGCCACAGGGGGAAGGATATGGCTACACCTTC
>-|TRBV18|-|TRBJ2-5
CASSRGQQETQYF
TGTGCCAGCTCACGCGGACAGCAAGAGACCCAGTACTTC
>few|TRBV27|-|TRBJ2-3
CASSYRDPGATQYF
TGTGCCAGCAGTTACCGGGATCCGGGAGCAACGCAGTATTTT
>few|TRBV6-6|-|TRBJ1-1
CASIPPGGEGTEAFF
TGTGCCAGCATCCCCCCCGGTGGGGAGGGCACTGAAGCTTTCTTT
>few|TRBV10-1|-|TRBJ2-7
CASSESTDLSYEQYF
TGCGCCAGCAGTGAGTCGACAGACCTCTCCTACGAGCAGTACTTC
>many|TRBV7-9|-|TRBJ1-2
CASSATEGGYTF
TGTGCCAGCAGCGCGACTGAGGGAGGCTACACCTTC
>-|TRBV7-9|TRBD1|TRBJ1-4
CASRPTGGGEKLFF
TGTGCCAGCAGACCGACAGGGGGGGGTGAAAAACTGTTTTTT
>-|TRBV18|-|TRBJ2-5
CASSLVQQETQYF
TGTGCCAGCTCACTGGTCCAGCAAGAGACCCAGTACTTC
>few|TRBV18|-|TRBJ1-3
CASSDTRNTIYF
TGTGCCAGCTCAGACACCCGAAACACCATATATTTT
>-|TRBV9|-|TRBJ2-1
CASSVGAGAYNEQFF
TGTGCCAGCAGCGTAGGGGCCGGCGCCTACAATGAGCAGTTCTTC
>-|TRBV19|-|TRBJ1-5
CASSVIREGNQPQHF
TGTGCCAGTAGCGTAATCAGGGAGGGCAATCAGCCCCAGCATTTT
>-|TRBV5-1|TRBD1|TRBJ2-7
CASGTGERYEQYF
TGCGCCAGTGGGACAGGGGAAAGATACGAGCAGTACTTC
>few|TRBV7-9|-|TRBJ2-7
CASTRSRDEQYF
TGTGCCAGCACTCGGTCCCGGGACGAGCAGTACTTC
>-|TRBV7-9|TRBD1|TRBJ2-3
CASNPRQGRPDTQYF
TGTGCCAGCAACCCAAGACAGGGTCGCCCAGATACGCAGTATTTT
>-|TRBV5-1|TRBD2|TRBJ2-5
CASSLVGLALETQYF
TGCGCCAGCAGCTTGGTGGGACTAGCGTTGGAGACCCAGTACTTC
>-|TRBV6-5|-|TRBJ1-1
CASIQGSVAFF
TGTGCCAGCATCCAGGGCTCTGTGGCTTTCTTT
>few|TRBV7-2|-|TRBJ2-7
CASSSVLGAYEQYF
TGTGCCAGCAGCTCGGTGCTGGGAGCCTACGAGCAGTACTTC
>few|TRBV11-2|-|TRBJ1-2
CASRRTGVTNYGYTF
TGTGCCAGCAGACGAACAGGAGTAACTAACTATGGCTACACCTTC
>-|TRBV5-1|TRBD1|TRBJ2-3
CASSSDRVWTDTQYF
TGCGCCAGCAGCTCAGACAGGGTGTGGACAGATACGCAGTATTTT
>-|TRBV5-4|TRBD2|TRBJ2-3
CASSPDPIAGGAVSTQYF
TGTGCCAGCAGCCCCGATCCGATAGCGGGGGGCGCGGTTAGTACGCAGTATTTT
>many|TRBV7-2|TRBD1|TRBJ2-2
CASSFGTGVTGELFF
TGTGCCAGCAGCTTCGGGACAGGGGTTACCGGGGAGCTGTTTTTT
>-|TRBV5-1|TRBD1|TRBJ1-2
CASSLRTGRDGYTF
TGCGCCAGCAGCCTGCGGACAGGGAGGGATGGCTACACCTTC
>few|TRBV29-1|TRBD1|TRBJ2-7
CTVRTGALNEQYF
TGCACCGTCCGGACAGGGGCCTTAAACGAGCAGTACTTC
>-|TRBV18|TRBD1|TRBJ1-4
CASSPWTGNEKLFF
TGTGCCAGCTCACCCTGGACAGGAAATGAAAAACTGTTTTTT
>few|TRBV2|-|TRBJ2-7
CATSGDGSEQYF
TGTGCCACCTCAGGCGACGGGAGCGAGCAGTACTTC
>-|TRBV19|TRBD1|TRBJ2-5
CASSIFSLTGAGETQYF
TGTGCCAGTAGTATTTTTTCCCTGACAGGGGCGGGGGAGACCCAGTACTTC
>-|TRBV11-2|TRBD1|TRBJ1-1
CASSSPPLRGRNTEAFF
TGTGCCAGCAGCTCCCCACCACTCAGGGGGCGGAACACTGAAGCTTTCTTT
>-|TRBV5-1|TRBD2|TRBJ2-5
CASSLMASGRETQYF
TGCGCCAGCAGCTTGATGGCTAGCGGGAGGGAGACCCAGTACTTC
>few|TRBV2|-|TRBJ1-5
CASSRGGDQPQHF
TGTGCCAGCAGTAGAGGGGGGGACCAGCCCCAGCATTTT
>-|TRBV19|TRBD2|TRBJ2-3
CASSTGGDTQYF
TGTGCCAGTAGTACCGGGGGGGATACGCAGTATTTT
>few|TRBV6-5|-|TRBJ2-1
CAVRESSYNEQFF
TGTGCCGTGAGGGAGAGCTCCTACAATGAGCAGTTCTTC
>-|TRBV19|-|TRBJ2-5
CASSQGLQETQYF
TGTGCCAGTAGCCAGGGATTGCAAGAGACCCAGTACTTC
>-|TRBV7-2|-|TRBJ2-3
CASSSDRRTDTQYF
TGTGCCAGCAGCTCAGACAGACGGACAGATACGCAGTATTTT
>few|TRBV18|TRBD2|TRBJ2-3
CASSPRGGSVDTQYF
TGTGCCAGCTCACCGCGCGGGGGGTCGGTAGATACGCAGTATTTT
>few|TRBV19|TRBD1|TRBJ2-7
CASRVGTGTYEQYF
TGTGCCAGTAGGGTCGGGACAGGGACTTACGAGCAGTACTTC
>-|TRBV5-4|-|TRBJ2-2
CASSLATGSANTGELFF
TGTGCCAGCAGCTTGGCCACGGGGAGCGCGAACACCGGGGAGCTGTTTTTT
>few|TRBV14|TRBD1|TRBJ1-6
CASSAGQSYNSPLHF
TGTGCCAGCAGCGCGGGACAGTCTTATAATTCACCCCTCCACTTT
>-|TRBV29-1|-|TRBJ2-3
CSVGVVVSSSTDTQYF
TGCAGCGTTGGAGTAGTAGTCTCCTCTAGCACAGATACGCAGTATTTT
>-|TRBV5-1|TRBD2|TRBJ2-5
CASRRLAGRETQYF
TGCGCCAGCAGACGGCTAGCGGGCCGGGAGACCCAGTACTTC
>few|TRBV5-1|TRBD1|TRBJ2-7
CASSPTPGQGDEQYF
TGCGCCAGCAGCCCTACTCCGGGACAGGGGGACGAGCAGTACTTC
>few|TRBV5-6|TRBD2|TRBJ2-5
CASINLGEGETQYF
TGTGCCAGCATTAATCTAGGGGAGGGGGAGACCCAGTACTTC
>-|TRBV18|-|TRBJ1-2
CASSPSRGGYTF
TGTGCCAGCTCACCGTCACGGGGGGGCTACACCTTC
>-|TRBV5-1|-|TRBJ2-2
CASSQQRANTGELFF
TGCGCCAGCAGCCAACAGCGGGCGAACACCGGGGAGCTGTTTTTT
>few|TRBV4-3|-|TRBJ2-5
CASSQVYRDGETQYF
TGCGCCAGCAGCCAAGTTTACAGGGATGGAGAGACCCAGTACTTC
>few|TRBV5-1|-|TRBJ1-1
CASSVKWGGGTEAFF
TGCGCCAGCAGCGTGAAGTGGGGTGGAGGCACTGAAGCTTTCTTT
>-|TRBV7-2|-|TRBJ2-7
CASRFGGTTYEQYF
TGTGCCAGCAGGTTCGGCGGGACGACCTACGAGCAGTACTTC
>few|TRBV5-1|TRBD1|TRBJ2-7
CASSGRQGAYEQYF
TGCGCCAGCAGCGGGCGACAGGGGGCATACGAGCAGTACTTC
>few|TRBV19|-|TRBJ2-3
CASSRVPDTQYF
TGTGCCAGTAGTCGGGTTCCCGATACGCAGTATTTT
>few|TRBV7-8|-|TRBJ2-1
CASSFDYEQFF
TGTGCCAGCAGCTTCGACTATGAGCAGTTCTTC
>-|TRBV7-2|TRBD2|TRBJ2-1
CASSLVAGGSKGDEQFF
TGTGCCAGCAGCTTAGTAGCGGGGGGCTCTAAGGGGGATGAGCAGTTCTTC
>-|TRBV11-3|-|TRBJ1-1
CASSFTGGGNTEAFF
TGTGCCAGCAGCTTCACCGGGGGAGGGAACACTGAAGCTTTCTTT
>once|TRBV6-5|-|TRBJ2-7
CASSYSTWRGYEQYF
TGTGCCAGCAGTTACTCGACGTGGAGGGGTTACGAGCAGTACTTC